Below, 29 T cell receptor beta chains from the same sample are listed, as sequenced in a study of CD8+CD57+ T cells in acquired aplastic anemia. For CDR3 and TCR beta VDJ profiling, genomic DNA was the template used. Via MiXCR, TCRdb re-called the reads, giving one row per CDR3 protein. This repertoire shows around 200,000 distinct CDR3 sequences, over 60% found once; its top ten account for approximately 30%. Sample: sorted CD4+, CD8+, or CD8+CD57+ T cells (not recorded which) from PBMCs. The source is a human donor in good health.

V gene TRBV2 combines with J gene TRBJ1-6, with 7 bases lining up with TRBD1. Per germline, CDR1 SNHLY and CDR2 FYNNEI. V shed 7 bases, J shed 9 bases, and the junction held 3 bases outside the gene matches. The CDR3 contains 12 residues. CDR3 sequence: CASTGTVSPLHF. CDR3 in DNA: TGTGCCAGCACAGGGACAGTTTCACCCCTCCACTTT.

V gene TRBV7-8 combines with J gene TRBJ1-4; D not resolved. V was trimmed by 4 bases and J by 8 bases, leaving 14 bases between them. Germline lookup yields CDR1 SGHVS and CDR2 FQNEAQ. This CDR3 is built from 14 residues. Here the CDR3 reads CASSSSYPGEKLFF. The CDR3 coding sequence is TGTGCCAGCAGCTCCTCCTACCCGGGGGAAAAACTGTTTTTT.

This clonotype showed up many times. The chain is built from TRBV7-3 and TRBJ2-1; perhaps D is TRBD1 or TRBD2 (5 bases each). Germline V CDR1 and CDR2: SGHTA, FQGTGA. V was clipped by 3 bases and J by 6 bases, with 12 bases between them. The CDR3 contains 14 residues. CDR3: CASSFQGVFNEQFF. The CDR3 DNA sequence: TGTGCCAGCAGCTTTCAGGGAGTTTTCAATGAGCAGTTCTTC.

This clonotype was counted only a few times. The junction does not match germline at one end; this may be a read error. The V gene is TRBV29-1, the J gene TRBJ2-3, with a possible D match to TRBD2 (5 bases). Germline CDR1 reads SQVTM; CDR2 reads ANQGSEA. CDR3 length: 18 residues. In DNA, the CDR3 is TGTAGCGTTGAAGACTCCGCAATTCAGGTTCGAGGGCTCGATACGCAGTATTTT. This encodes CSVEDSAIQVRGLDTQYF.

This clonotype has ten or more counts. V is TRBV5-1 and J is TRBJ2-7, with D uncertain. This CDR3 comprises 15 residues. The germline CDR1 and CDR2 sequences are SGHRS and YFSETQ. V was cut by 1 base and J by 0 bases, with 11 bases left in between. The CDR3 DNA follows: TGCGCCAGCAGCTTGACCCGTGGGCCCTCCTACGAGCAGTACTTC. It is translated as CASSLTRGPSYEQYF.

The chain couples TRBV24-1 to TRBJ1-2; 7 bases are a match to TRBD1. V lost 3 bases and J lost 7; bases outside the gene matches: 4. CDR3 size: 13 residues. Per the germline V gene, CDR1 is KGHDR and CDR2 is SFDVKD. Written as DNA, the CDR3 is TGTGCCACCAGTGATACAACAGGGGTTGGCTACACCTTC. It translates to CATSDTTGVGYTF.

The chain links TRBV19 to TRBJ1-1; unclear D gene. This CDR3 spans 16 amino acids. Germline V gives CDR1 LNHDA, CDR2 SQIVND (reference sequence). Trimming stripped 5 bases from V and 7 bases from J, with 23 bases between. DNA of the CDR3: TGTGCCAGTAGTTGGAGACTAGCGGGAGTTGGCGATGAAGCTTTCTTT. Its translation: CASSWRLAGVGDEAFF.

The chain combines TRBV7-2 with TRBJ2-7; a weak D match, TRBD2 (7 bases). CDR3 length: 15 residues. The germline CDR1 and CDR2 sequences are SGHTA and FQGNSA. The V end was cut by 5 bases, the J end by 5 bases, with 19 bases between. DNA for the CDR3: TGTGCCAGCAGCCCAGAGGGGGGGGCAGGGGACGAGCAGTACTTC. It yields the protein CASSPEGGAGDEQYF.

The rearrangement joins TRBV29-1 to TRBJ2-7; D could derive from TRBD1 or TRBD2 (5 bases each). The CDR3 length is 13 residues. Trimming shortened V by 6 bases and J by 4 bases, and 16 bases separated the two germline ends. Germline CDR1 SQVTM, CDR2 ANQGSEA. This chain's CDR3 is CSVTYFGAYEQYF. In nucleotides, the CDR3 is TGCAGCGTAACCTATTTCGGGGCGTACGAGCAGTACTTC.

This clonotype was detected ten times or more. V and J are TRBV6-4 and TRBJ2-1; 7 bases match TRBD1. With V trimmed by 3 bases and J by 3 bases, 5 bases remained unmatched. The CDR3 totals 15 residues. Germline V gives CDR1 MRHNA, CDR2 SNTAGT. CDR3 nucleotide sequence: TGTGCCAGCAGTGAAGACAGGGTTAACTACAATGAGCAGTTCTTC. Translation gives CASSEDRVNYNEQFF.

Ten or more counts support this clonotype. In DNA form, the CDR3 reads TGTGCCGAAAGTCAGGGATCCCAGCCCCAGCATTTT. It yields the protein CAESQGSQPQHF. The chain has TRBV6-1 and TRBJ1-5; D might be TRBD1 (5 bases). The length of the CDR3 is 12 residues. V was trimmed by 11 bases and J by 7 bases, leaving 15 bases between them. Germline V lookup: CDR1 MNHNS, CDR2 SASEGT.

This clonotype has only a few counts. The chain couples TRBV7-9 to TRBJ2-7; no clear D. The CDR3 covers 14 residues. Germline CDR1 SEHNR, CDR2 FQNEAQ (reference sequence). V shed 0 bases and J shed 1 base, with 7 bases lying between them. The CDR3 DNA reads TGTGCCAGCAGCTTAGCGGTAGGATCCTACGAGCAGTACTTC. Protein sequence: CASSLAVGSYEQYF.

Many counts were recorded for this clonotype. The chain carries TRBV5-1 and TRBJ1-1; 7 bases match TRBD1. Germline V gene sequence: CDR1 SGHRS, CDR2 YFSETQ. The CDR3 is 17 amino acids. After removal of 0 bases from V and 6 bases from J, the junction contained 14 bases not matched to a gene. CDR3 DNA sequence: TGCGCCAGCAGCTTGGACCAAGTATCAGGGGGTTTTTCTGAAGCTTTCTTT. This gives the protein CASSLDQVSGGFSEAFF.

The V and J genes are TRBV9 and TRBJ2-5; 12 bases line up with TRBD2. V shed 4 bases, J shed 1 base, and the junction held 2 bases outside the gene matches. The CDR3 runs 15 residues. Germline V gene data show CDR1 as SGDLS and CDR2 as YYNGEE. The CDR3 region is CASSPGLAGQETQYF. The DNA of the CDR3 is TGTGCCAGCAGCCCGGGACTAGCGGGCCAAGAGACCCAGTACTTC.

The table lists this clonotype with many counts. This chain connects TRBV7-9 to TRBJ2-7, with 7 bases that match TRBD2. V lost 8 bases and J lost 2; bases outside the gene matches: 12. CDR3 length: 15 residues. CDR1 and CDR2 from the germline V gene are SEHNR and FQNEAQ (reference sequence). The DNA of the CDR3 is TGTGCCAGCCTCCAGGAGGCTAGCGGAACCTACGAGCAGTACTTC. This sequence encodes CASLQEASGTYEQYF. The whole variable domain, remainder taken from reference TRBV7-9 and TRBJ2-7, is DTGVSQNPRHKITKRGQNVTFRCDPISEHNRLYWYRQTLGQGPEFLTYFQNEAQLEKSRLLSDRFSAERPKGSFSTLEIQRTEQGDSAMYLCASLQEASGTYEQYFGPGTRLTVT.

Only one count was recorded for this clonotype. The rearrangement links TRBV20-1 to TRBJ2-2; D call uncertain. The CDR3 has 12 amino acids. Trimming left V 2 bases short and J 3 bases short, with 4 bases between. Germline CDR1 and CDR2: DFQATT and SNEGSKA (reference sequence). CDR3 region: CSARSYTGELFF. The CDR3 DNA reads TGCAGTGCTAGAAGCTACACCGGGGAGCTGTTTTTT.

Concerning this clonotype: One end of the junction is discordant with germline, which a read error may explain. This chain links TRBV5-1 with TRBJ1-1; D is possibly TRBD1 (6 bases). Germline V gene lookup returns CDR1 SGHRS and CDR2 YFSETQ. This CDR3 is built from 15 residues. The chain's CDR3 is CASSVAGVPNTEAFF. The DNA of the CDR3 is TGTGCCAGCAGCGTAGCAGGGGTTCCGAACACTGAAGCTTTCTTT. The entire variable domain, with the rest obtained from reference TRBV5-1 and TRBJ1-1, is as follows: KAGVTQTPRYLIKTRGQQVTLSCSPISGHRSVSWYQQTPGQGLQFLFEYFSETQRNKGNFPGRFSGRQFSNSRSEMNVSTLELGDSALYLCASSVAGVPNTEAFFGQGTRLTVV.

This sequence joins TRBV20-1 and TRBJ1-2; D not resolved. V was trimmed by 5 bases and J by 7 bases, leaving 17 bases between them. The CDR3 length is 13 residues. Per the germline V gene, CDR1 is DFQATT and CDR2 is SNEGSKA (reference sequence). CDR3 region: CSAGRGGQAGYTF. The CDR3 nucleotides are TGCAGTGCTGGCCGGGGTGGGCAAGCTGGCTACACCTTC.

In regard to this clonotype: A single base separates this from a much larger clone, so it may be a read error. CDR3 region: CASNQDLVEQYF. The CDR3 bases are TGCGCCAGCAACCAAGATCTTGTCGAGCAGTACTTC. The chain uses TRBV4-1 and TRBJ2-7; the D is unclear. Germline assignment: CDR1 MGHRA and CDR2 YSYEKL. This CDR3 contains 12 residues.

This chain joins TRBV9 and TRBJ2-7; TRBD2 agrees at 8 bases. CDR1 is SGDLS and CDR2 is YYNGEE in the germline V gene. The CDR3 runs 17 residues. V was clipped by 3 bases and J by 5 bases; unmatched bases: 16. The CDR3 loop is CASSGAGADSPRNEQYF. CDR3 sequence (DNA): TGTGCCAGCAGCGGAGCGGGGGCGGATTCTCCAAGGAACGAGCAGTACTTC.

This clonotype was seen only a few times. The V gene is TRBV5-6, the J gene TRBJ2-7, with D unclear. The V end lost 0 bases, the J end lost 3 bases, and 7 bases lay between the germline ends. The CDR3 length is 13 residues. Per germline, CDR1 SGHDT and CDR2 YYEEEE. The CDR3 protein is CASSLGSNYEQYF. CDR3 coding DNA: TGTGCCAGCAGCTTGGGGTCTAACTACGAGCAGTACTTC.

For this clonotype: A much bigger clone sits one base away, suggesting this may be a read error. The rearrangement joins TRBV6-2 or TRBV6-3 to TRBJ2-1; 9 positions agree with TRBD2. CDR3 length equals 15 residues. Germline loops: CDR1 MNHEY, CDR2 SVGEGT. This CDR3 is CAISYLGLAGNEQFF. DNA for the CDR3: TGTGCCATCAGTTACCTGGGACTAGCCGGCAATGAGCAGTTCTTC.

The chain couples TRBV7-2 to TRBJ2-3; 14 bases fit TRBD2. From germline, CDR1 is SGHTA and CDR2 FQGNSA. Trimming removed 4 bases from V and 6 bases from J; junction bases left unmatched: 6. CDR3 length: 16 residues. The CDR3 DNA reads as TGTGCCAGCAGCTACGGACTAGCGGGAGGTTGGGATACGCAGTATTTT. This sequence encodes CASSYGLAGGWDTQYF.

This rearrangement joins TRBV5-1 to TRBJ2-7; D remains ambiguous. From germline, CDR1 is SGHRS and CDR2 YFSETQ. This CDR3 comprises 11 residues. Trimming removed 1 base at V and 6 bases at J, with 5 bases between. CDR3 region: CASSLWGEQYF. The CDR3 DNA sequence: TGCGCCAGCAGCTTGTGGGGCGAGCAGTACTTC.

Only one count was recorded for this clonotype. The J gene is TRBJ2-7, the V gene TRBV5-1; TRBD1 aligns across 8 bases. CDR3 size: 14 residues. CDR1 is SGHRS, CDR2 YFSETQ, per germline. J lost 3 bases, V lost 5 bases, and 7 bases had no gene match. The CDR3 reads CASSPTGGVYEQYF. The CDR3, as DNA: TGCGCCAGCAGTCCCACAGGGGGAGTCTACGAGCAGTACTTC.

The CDR3 bases are TGTGCCAGCAGGACAGGGGGCCCCACTGAAGCTTTCTTT. It specifies CASRTGGPTEAFF. J is TRBJ1-1 and V is TRBV2; TRBD1 matches at 10 bases. Trimming at V came to 6 bases and at J to 4 bases, leaving 2 bases not matched to a gene. Germline V lookup: CDR1 SNHLY, CDR2 FYNNEI. The CDR3 consists of 13 residues.

The chain combines TRBV7-8 with TRBJ2-1; the match to TRBD2 covers 8 bases. The junction had 9 bases not matched to a gene; V was cut back by 5 bases and J by 6 bases. The germline gives CDR1 SGHVS, CDR2 FQNEAQ. The CDR3 has 15 amino acids. The CDR3 protein is CASSVGAGGSNEQFF. CDR3 nucleotides: TGTGCCAGCAGCGTAGGGGCGGGGGGCAGCAATGAGCAGTTCTTC.

Regarding this clonotype: Compared with germline, one end of the junction differs, possibly owing to a read error. V is TRBV15 and J is TRBJ2-1; perhaps TRBD1 as D (6 bases). This CDR3 region has 17 residues. The germline V gene has CDR1 LNHNV and CDR2 YYDKDF (reference sequence). The CDR3 spells CATSRARTESFDNEQFF. The CDR3 coding sequence is TGCGCCACCAGCAGAGCCCGGACAGAGTCCTTCGACAATGAGCAGTTCTTC.

In this sample, this clonotype turned up many times. The rearrangement uses TRBV5-5 and TRBJ2-7; perhaps TRBD1 as D (6 bases). The germline CDR1 and CDR2 sequences are SGHKS and YYEKEE (reference sequence). CDR3 length: 15 residues. Trimming stripped 3 bases from V and 7 bases from J, with 20 bases between. The chain's CDR3 is CASSYPHAGAGEQYF. For the CDR3, the DNA is TGTGCCAGCAGCTATCCCCATGCAGGGGCGGGTGAGCAGTACTTC.